This TCR beta chain is drawn from a study of response to subunit inactivated influenza vaccine. This CDR3 contains 13 residues. Germline CDR1 is SGHNT and CDR2 is YYREEE (reference sequence). The junction had 0 bases not matched to a gene; V was cut back by 3 bases and J by 3 bases. MiXCR, run by TCRdb on the RT-PCR reads, gives a single entry per CDR3 protein. The profile shows hundreds of thousands of distinct CDR3 sequences, 7.5% to 8.5% of them singletons. This clonotype was recorded a few times. Its target is not known. Study-level results: That few new T cells are recruited by each seasonal influenza vaccination was the authors' suggestion.

The specimen was PBMCs from blood, collected 23 to 25 months after vaccination. The chain combines TRBV5-4 with TRBJ1-2; TRBD1 matches at 9 bases. The receptor was isolated from a man aged 50 to 75 who received an inactivated influenza vaccine. CDR3 nucleotides: TGTGCCAGCAGCTGGACAGGGGACTATGGCTACACCTTC. Protein: CASSWTGDYGYTF.